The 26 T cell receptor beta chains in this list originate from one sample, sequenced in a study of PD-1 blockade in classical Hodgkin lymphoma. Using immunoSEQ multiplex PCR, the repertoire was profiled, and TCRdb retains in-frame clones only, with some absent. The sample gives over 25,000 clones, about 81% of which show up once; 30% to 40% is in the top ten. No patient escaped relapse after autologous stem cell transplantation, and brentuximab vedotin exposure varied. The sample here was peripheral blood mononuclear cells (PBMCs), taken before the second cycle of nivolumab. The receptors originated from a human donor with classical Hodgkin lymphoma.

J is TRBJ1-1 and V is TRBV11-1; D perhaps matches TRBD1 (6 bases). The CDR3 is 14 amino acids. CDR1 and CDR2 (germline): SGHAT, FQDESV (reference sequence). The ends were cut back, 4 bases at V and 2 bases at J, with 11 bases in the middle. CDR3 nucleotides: TGTGCCAGCAGCTCAGGGGTCGCCAACACTGAAGCTTTCTTT. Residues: CASSSGVANTEAFF. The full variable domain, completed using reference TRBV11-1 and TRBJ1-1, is EAEVAQSPRYKITEKSQAVAFWCDPISGHATLYWYRQILGQGPELLVQFQDESVVDDSQLPKDRFSAERLKGVDSTLKIQPAELGDSAMYLCASSSGVANTEAFFGQGTRLTVV.

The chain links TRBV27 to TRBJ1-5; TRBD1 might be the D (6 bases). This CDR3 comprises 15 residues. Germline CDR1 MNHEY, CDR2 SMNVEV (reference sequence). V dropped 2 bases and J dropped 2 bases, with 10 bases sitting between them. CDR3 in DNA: TGTGCCAGCAGTTTAAAGGCAGGGGGCAATCAGCCCCAGCATTTT. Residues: CASSLKAGGNQPQHF.

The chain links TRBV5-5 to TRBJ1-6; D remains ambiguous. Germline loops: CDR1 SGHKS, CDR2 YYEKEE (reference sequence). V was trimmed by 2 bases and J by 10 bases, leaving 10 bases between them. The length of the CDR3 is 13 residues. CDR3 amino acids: CASSLRESSPLHF. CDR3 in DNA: TGTGCCAGCAGCTTAAGGGAATCCTCACCCCTCCACTTT. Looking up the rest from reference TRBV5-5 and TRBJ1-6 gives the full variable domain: DAGVTQSPTHLIKTRGQQVTLRCSPISGHKSVSWYQQVLGQGPQFIFQYYEKEERGRGNFPDRFSARQFPNYSSELNVNALLLGDSALYLCASSLRESSPLHFGNGTRLTVT.

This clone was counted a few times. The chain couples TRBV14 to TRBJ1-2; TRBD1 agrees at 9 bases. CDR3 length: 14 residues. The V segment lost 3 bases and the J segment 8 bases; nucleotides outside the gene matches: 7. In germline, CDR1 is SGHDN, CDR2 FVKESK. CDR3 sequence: CASSQTGTGLGYTF. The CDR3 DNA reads TGTGCCAGCAGCCAGACCGGGACAGGGCTCGGCTACACCTTC. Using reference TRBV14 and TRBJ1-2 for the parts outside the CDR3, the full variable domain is EAGVTQFPSHSVIEKGQTVTLRCDPISGHDNLYWYRRVMGKEIKFLLHFVKESKQDESGMPNNRFLAERTGGTYSTLKVQPAELEDSGVYFCASSQTGTGLGYTFGSGTRLTVV.

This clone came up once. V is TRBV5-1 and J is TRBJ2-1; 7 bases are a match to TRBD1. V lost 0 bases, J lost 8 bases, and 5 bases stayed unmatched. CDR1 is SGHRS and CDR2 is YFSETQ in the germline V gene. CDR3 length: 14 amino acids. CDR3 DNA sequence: TGCGCCAGCAGCTTGGGACAGGGAATCGATGAGCAGTTCTTC. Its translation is CASSLGQGIDEQFF.

The CDR3 protein is CASSYPVLGGEQYF. The CDR3 bases are TGTGCCAGCAGCTATCCAGTTTTGGGGGGCGAGCAGTACTTC. V and J are TRBV11-3 and TRBJ2-7, with a possible D match to TRBD2 (6 bases). The germline V gene has CDR1 SGHNT and CDR2 YENEEA. V was pared by 4 bases and J by 6 bases, with 16 bases between. CDR3 length: 14 residues.

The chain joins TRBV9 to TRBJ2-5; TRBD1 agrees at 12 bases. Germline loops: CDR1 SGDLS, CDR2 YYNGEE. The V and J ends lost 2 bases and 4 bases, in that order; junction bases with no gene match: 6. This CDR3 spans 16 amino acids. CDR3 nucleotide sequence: TGTGCCAGCAGCGTGGGACAGGGGGCGGGTAGAGAGACCCAGTACTTC. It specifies CASSVGQGAGRETQYF.

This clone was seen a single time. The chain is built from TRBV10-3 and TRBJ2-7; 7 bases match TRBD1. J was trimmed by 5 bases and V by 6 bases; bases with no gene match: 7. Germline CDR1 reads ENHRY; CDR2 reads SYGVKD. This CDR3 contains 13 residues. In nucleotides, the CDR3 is TGTGCCATCAGAACGACAGGGTACGACGAGCAGTACTTC. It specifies CAIRTTGYDEQYF.

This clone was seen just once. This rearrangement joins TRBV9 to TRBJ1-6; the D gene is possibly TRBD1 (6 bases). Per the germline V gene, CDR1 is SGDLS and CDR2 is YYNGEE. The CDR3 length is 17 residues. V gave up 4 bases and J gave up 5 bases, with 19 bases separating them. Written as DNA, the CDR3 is TGTGCCAGCAGCCAATGGCGGCAGGGGTCAAATAATTCACCCCTCCACTTT. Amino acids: CASSQWRQGSNNSPLHF. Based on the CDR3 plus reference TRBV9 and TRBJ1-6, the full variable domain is DSGVTQTPKHLITATGQRVTLRCSPRSGDLSVYWYQQSLDQGLQFLIQYYNGEERAKGNILERFSAQQFPDLHSELNLSSLELGDSALYFCASSQWRQGSNNSPLHFGNGTRLTVT.

CDR3 DNA sequence: TGTGCCAGCAGCTTACTTCAACAGGGAGCCAGCGAGCAGTTCTTC. Translation gives CASSLLQQGASEQFF. The J gene is TRBJ2-1, the V gene TRBV7-7, with a possible D match to TRBD1 (6 bases). Germline V gives CDR1 SSHAT, CDR2 FNYEAQ (reference sequence). Trimming left V 2 bases short and J 10 bases short, with 18 bases between. The CDR3 loop spans 15 amino acids.

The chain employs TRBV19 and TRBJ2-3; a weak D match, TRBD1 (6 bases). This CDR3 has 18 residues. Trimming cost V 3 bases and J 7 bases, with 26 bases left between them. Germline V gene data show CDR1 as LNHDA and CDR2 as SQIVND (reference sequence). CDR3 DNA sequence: TGTGCCAGTAGTATTTTTTCGCCCGGACAGCTTACCGGGCATACGCAGTATTTT. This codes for CASSIFSPGQLTGHTQYF.

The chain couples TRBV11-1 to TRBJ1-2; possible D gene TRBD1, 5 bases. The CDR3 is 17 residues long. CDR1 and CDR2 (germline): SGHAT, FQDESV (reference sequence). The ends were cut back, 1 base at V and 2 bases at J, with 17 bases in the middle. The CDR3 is CASSLEARGASNYGYTF. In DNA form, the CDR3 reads TGTGCCAGCAGCTTAGAGGCACGTGGGGCTTCGAACTATGGCTACACCTTC.

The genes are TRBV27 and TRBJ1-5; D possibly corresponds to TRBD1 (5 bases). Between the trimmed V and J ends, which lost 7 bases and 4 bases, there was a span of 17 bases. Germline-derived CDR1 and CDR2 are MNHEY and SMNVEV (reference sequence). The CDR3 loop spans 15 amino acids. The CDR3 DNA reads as TGTGCCAGCACCCAGGGTGGTAACACTAATCAGCCCCAGCATTTT. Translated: CASTQGGNTNQPQHF.

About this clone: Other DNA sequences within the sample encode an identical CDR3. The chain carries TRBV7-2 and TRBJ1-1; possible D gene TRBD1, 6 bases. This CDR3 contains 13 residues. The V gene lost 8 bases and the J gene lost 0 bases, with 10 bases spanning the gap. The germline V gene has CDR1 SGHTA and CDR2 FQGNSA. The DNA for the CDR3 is TGTGCCAGCTCCGAGGGGGTGAACACTGAAGCTTTCTTT. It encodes CASSEGVNTEAFF.

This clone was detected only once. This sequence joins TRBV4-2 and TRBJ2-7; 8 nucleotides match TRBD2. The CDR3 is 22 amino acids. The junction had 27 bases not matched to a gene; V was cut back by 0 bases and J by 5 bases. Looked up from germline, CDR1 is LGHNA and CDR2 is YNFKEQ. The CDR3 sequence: CASSQDTSGGGQAYSLRNEQYF. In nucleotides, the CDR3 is TGTGCCAGCAGCCAAGATACCTCGGGCGGGGGGCAGGCTTACAGCTTAAGGAACGAGCAGTACTTC.

The CDR3 DNA reads as TGTGCCAGCAGTAAGTTAACAGGCGCCGGGGAGCTGTTTTTT. Amino acids: CASSKLTGAGELFF. V usage is TRBV27 and J usage is TRBJ2-2, with a weak D call TRBD1 (5 bases). The CDR3 covers 14 residues. Germline lookup yields CDR1 MNHEY and CDR2 SMNVEV (reference sequence). Between the trimmed V and J ends, which lost 5 bases and 6 bases, there was a span of 13 bases.

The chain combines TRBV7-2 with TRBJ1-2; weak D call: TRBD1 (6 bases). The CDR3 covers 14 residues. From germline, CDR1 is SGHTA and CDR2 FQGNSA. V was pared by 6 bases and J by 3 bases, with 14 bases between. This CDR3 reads CASRRDIQDYGYTF. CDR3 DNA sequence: TGTGCCAGCAGGAGGGACATTCAGGACTATGGCTACACCTTC. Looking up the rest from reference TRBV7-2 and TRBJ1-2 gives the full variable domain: GAGVSQSPSNKVTEKGKDVELRCDPISGHTALYWYRQSLGQGLEFLIYFQGNSAPDKSGLPSDRFSAERTGGSVSTLTIQRTQQEDSAVYLCASRRDIQDYGYTFGSGTRLTVV.

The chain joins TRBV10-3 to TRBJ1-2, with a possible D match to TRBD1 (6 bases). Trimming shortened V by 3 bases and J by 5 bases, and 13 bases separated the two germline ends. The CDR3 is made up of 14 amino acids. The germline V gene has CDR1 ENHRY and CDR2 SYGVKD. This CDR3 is CAISENRVDYGYTF. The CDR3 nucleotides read TGTGCCATCAGTGAAAACAGGGTGGATTATGGCTACACCTTC.

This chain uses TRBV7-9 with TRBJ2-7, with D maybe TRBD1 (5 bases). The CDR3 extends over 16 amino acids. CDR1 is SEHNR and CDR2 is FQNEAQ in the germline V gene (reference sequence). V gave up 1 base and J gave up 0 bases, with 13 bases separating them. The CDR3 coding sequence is TGTGCCAGCAGCTTAGTCCCAGGGATAAGCTCCTACGAGCAGTACTTC. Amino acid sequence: CASSLVPGISSYEQYF. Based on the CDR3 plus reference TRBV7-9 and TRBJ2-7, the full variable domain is DTGVSQNPRHKITKRGQNVTFRCDPISEHNRLYWYRQTLGQGPEFLTYFQNEAQLEKSRLLSDRFSAERPKGSFSTLEIQRTEQGDSAMYLCASSLVPGISSYEQYFGPGTRLTVT.

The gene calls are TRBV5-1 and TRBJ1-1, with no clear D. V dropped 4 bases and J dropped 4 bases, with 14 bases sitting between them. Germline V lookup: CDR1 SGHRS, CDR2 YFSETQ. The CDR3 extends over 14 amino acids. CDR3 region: CASSAYPPSTEAFF. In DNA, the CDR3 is TGCGCCAGCAGCGCGTACCCCCCAAGCACTGAAGCTTTCTTT.

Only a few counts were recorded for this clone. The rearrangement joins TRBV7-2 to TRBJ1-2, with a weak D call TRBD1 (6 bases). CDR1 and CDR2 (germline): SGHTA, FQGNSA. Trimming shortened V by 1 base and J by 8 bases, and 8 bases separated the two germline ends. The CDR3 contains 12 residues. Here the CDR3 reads CASSLDREGYTF. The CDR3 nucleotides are TGTGCCAGCAGCTTAGACAGGGAGGGCTACACCTTC. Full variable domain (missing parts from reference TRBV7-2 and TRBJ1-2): GAGVSQSPSNKVTEKGKDVELRCDPISGHTALYWYRQSLGQGLEFLIYFQGNSAPDKSGLPSDRFSAERTGGSVSTLTIQRTQQEDSAVYLCASSLDREGYTFGSGTRLTVV.

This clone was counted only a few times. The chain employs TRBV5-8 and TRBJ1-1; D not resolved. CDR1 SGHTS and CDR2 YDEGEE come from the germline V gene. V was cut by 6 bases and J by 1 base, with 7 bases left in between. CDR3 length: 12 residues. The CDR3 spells CASTETNTEAFF. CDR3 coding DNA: TGTGCCAGCACCGAGACGAACACTGAAGCTTTCTTT.

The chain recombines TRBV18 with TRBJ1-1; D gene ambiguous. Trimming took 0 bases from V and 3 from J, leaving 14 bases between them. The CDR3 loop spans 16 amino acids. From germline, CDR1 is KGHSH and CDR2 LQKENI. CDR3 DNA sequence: TGTGCCAGCTCACCACCTATTCCGGGCGAGTACACTGAAGCTTTCTTT. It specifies CASSPPIPGEYTEAFF.

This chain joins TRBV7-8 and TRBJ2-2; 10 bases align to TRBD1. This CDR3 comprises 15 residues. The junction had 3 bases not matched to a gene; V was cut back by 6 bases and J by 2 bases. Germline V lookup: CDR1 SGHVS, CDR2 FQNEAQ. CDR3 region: CASRRQGANTGELFF. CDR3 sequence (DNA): TGTGCCAGCAGACGACAGGGGGCCAACACCGGGGAGCTGTTTTTT.

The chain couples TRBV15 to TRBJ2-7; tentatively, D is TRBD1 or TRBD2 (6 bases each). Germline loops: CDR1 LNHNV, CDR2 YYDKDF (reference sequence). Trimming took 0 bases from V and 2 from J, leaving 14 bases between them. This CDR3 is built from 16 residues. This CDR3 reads CATSRETGALPYEQYF. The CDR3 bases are TGTGCCACCAGCAGAGAAACGGGGGCTCTACCCTACGAGCAGTACTTC. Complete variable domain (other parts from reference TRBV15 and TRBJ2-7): DAMVIQNPRYQVTQFGKPVTLSCSQTLNHNVMYWYQQKSSQAPKLLFHYYDKDFNNEADTPDNFQSRRPNTSFCFLDIRSPGLGDTAMYLCATSRETGALPYEQYFGPGTRLTVT.

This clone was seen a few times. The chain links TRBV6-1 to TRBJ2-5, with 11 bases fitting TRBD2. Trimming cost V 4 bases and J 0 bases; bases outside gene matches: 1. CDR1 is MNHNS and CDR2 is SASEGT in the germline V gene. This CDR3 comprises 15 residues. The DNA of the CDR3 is TGTGCCAGCAGTGTTAGCGGGGGGGACCAAGAGACCCAGTACTTC. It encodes CASSVSGGDQETQYF.